Below are 9 T cell receptor beta chains sequenced from a single sample in a study of immune evolution from preneoplasia to lung adenocarcinoma. The table came from immunoSEQ multiplex PCR; TCRdb's copy has only in-frame clones and leaves some out. The table shows approximately 9,000 clones, with 79% occurring only once. The sample consisted of FFPE minimally invasive lung adenocarcinoma tissue. The receptors were sampled from a donor at least 70 years old with lung adenocarcinoma.

The chain joins TRBV20-1 to TRBJ1-1, with D unresolved. Trimming pared 3 bases from V and 11 bases from J, leaving 13 bases between. Germline loops: CDR1 DFQATT, CDR2 SNEGSKA (reference sequence). The CDR3 has 11 amino acids. This CDR3 reads CSARLGRRAFF. The CDR3 DNA follows: TGCAGTGCTAGGTTGGGGAGGAGGGCTTTCTTT.

The chain employs TRBV5-1 and TRBJ1-4, with D possibly being TRBD1 (5 bases). There are 14 residues in the CDR3. Trimming pared 7 bases from V and 8 bases from J, leaving 18 bases between. CDR1 and CDR2 (germline): SGHRS, YFSETQ. This CDR3 reads CASSLTAPEEKLFF. The CDR3 DNA is TGCGCCAGCTCTTTGACAGCACCCGAAGAAAAACTGTTTTTT.

This clone has only a few counts. The V gene is TRBV13, the J gene TRBJ1-1; D gene uncertain. Trimming cost V 3 bases and J 7 bases, with 12 bases left between them. Per germline, CDR1 PRHDT and CDR2 FYEKMQ (reference sequence). The CDR3 length is 13 residues. CDR3 sequence reads: CASSLRRRIEAFF. CDR3 bases: TGTGCCAGCAGCTTGAGAAGACGGATTGAAGCTTTCTTT.

CDR3 sequence reads: CAISEPGLAGGGETQYF. CDR3 nucleotide sequence: TGTGCCATCAGTGAGCCGGGACTAGCGGGAGGTGGAGAGACCCAGTACTTC. The genes are TRBV10-3 and TRBJ2-5; 15 nucleotides agree with TRBD2. The V gene end was trimmed by 2 bases and the J gene end by 4 bases; junction bases not matched to a gene: 5. This CDR3 has 17 amino acids. Germline values: CDR1 ENHRY, CDR2 SYGVKD.

This clone was picked up a small number of times. V and J are TRBV30 and TRBJ2-3; 16 positions agree with TRBD2. Losses at the gene ends were 2 bases for V and 2 bases for J; bases not matched to a gene: 10. The CDR3 sequence is 19 residues long. Germline-derived CDR1 and CDR2 are GTSNPN and SVGIG (reference sequence). The CDR3 loop is CAWSLGLAGGPLSTDTQYF. In nucleotides, the CDR3 is TGTGCCTGGAGTCTGGGACTAGCGGGAGGGCCTCTTTCCACAGATACGCAGTATTTT.

The V and J genes are TRBV6-5 and TRBJ2-5, with TRBD2 identical over 7 bases. Per the germline V gene, CDR1 is MNHEY and CDR2 is SVGAGI. The CDR3 extends over 13 amino acids. The V gene end was trimmed by 6 bases and the J gene end by 4 bases; junction bases not matched to a gene: 5. The DNA of the CDR3 is TGTGCCAGCAGCAAGGGAGGGGTAGAGACCCAGTACTTC. Protein product: CASSKGGVETQYF.

The CDR3 sequence: CASSIQGDQPQHF. Here the CDR3 DNA reads TGTGCCAGCTCAATACAGGGAGATCAGCCCCAGCATTTT. This chain uses TRBV18 with TRBJ1-5; TRBD1 is a possible D gene (6 bases). The CDR3 extends over 13 amino acids. V lost 5 bases and J 5 bases, leaving 10 bases between the germline ends. Looked up from germline, CDR1 is KGHSH and CDR2 is LQKENI. Together with reference TRBV18 and TRBJ1-5, the CDR3 gives the full variable domain: NAGVMQNPRHLVRRRGQEARLRCSPMKGHSHVYWYRQLPEEGLKFMVYLQKENIIDESGMPKERFSAEFPKEGPSILRIQQVVRGDSAAYFCASSIQGDQPQHFGDGTRLSIL.

The gene calls are TRBV5-1 and TRBJ2-1, with D unresolved. This CDR3 is built from 15 residues. The germline gives CDR1 SGHRS, CDR2 YFSETQ. Trimming left V 4 bases short and J 3 bases short, with 14 bases between. The CDR3 here is CASSRMGWRYNEQFF. The CDR3 bases are TGCGCCAGCAGCCGGATGGGGTGGCGCTACAATGAGCAGTTCTTC.

This rearrangement joins TRBV4-2 to TRBJ2-2, with D possibly matching TRBD2 (6 bases). Germline values: CDR1 LGHNA, CDR2 YNFKEQ. CDR3 length: 16 residues. The V end was cut by 5 bases, the J end by 0 bases, with 13 bases between. The CDR3 DNA sequence: TGTGCCAGCAGCTCTTCGGGCGGGGCGAACACCGGGGAGCTGTTTTTT. This gives the protein CASSSSGGANTGELFF.